The 30 T cell receptor beta chains presented below share a single source sample, sequenced in a study of blood T cells in healthy people across ages. With a J-beta primer mix and a sample-barcoded 5' primer, a second PCR ran 7 to 11 cycles. TCRdb ran MiXCR on the 5' RACE reads and lists one entry per CDR3 protein. There are some 1.5 million distinct CDR3 sequences in the sample; 28% occur only once, and 6.5% to 8.5% lies in the top ten. The source material was blood. The receptors shown here come from a woman aged 25 to 45 in good health.

Turning to this clonotype: This may arise from a read error, as a much more abundant clone is one base away. This chain uses TRBV11-2 with TRBJ2-7; 8 positions agree with TRBD1. In germline, CDR1 is SGHAT, CDR2 FQNNGV. V lost 4 bases and J lost 3; bases outside the gene matches: 5. This CDR3 is built from 14 residues. CDR3 sequence (DNA): TGTGCCAGCAGCTACCACGGACAGGGCTACGAGCAGTACTTC. It translates to CASSYHGQGYEQYF.

This rearrangement joins TRBV7-2 to TRBJ2-4; TRBD1 aligns across 7 bases. The length of the CDR3 is 17 residues. The V gene end was trimmed by 6 bases and the J gene end by 0 bases; junction bases not matched to a gene: 11. Germline CDR1 reads SGHTA; CDR2 reads FQGNSA. In DNA form, the CDR3 reads TGTGCCAGCAGTAATGTTCTCAGGGGGATAGCCAAAAACATTCAGTACTTC. Its protein is CASSNVLRGIAKNIQYF.

The J gene is TRBJ2-2, the V gene TRBV12-5, with TRBD1 identical over 7 bases. The CDR3 consists of 15 residues. The germline V gene has CDR1 LGHNT and CDR2 FRNRAP. V lost 5 bases and J lost 5; bases outside the gene matches: 8. CDR3 amino acids: CASGPTGVGTGELFF. Here the CDR3 DNA reads TGTGCTAGTGGTCCAACAGGGGTAGGGACCGGGGAGCTGTTTTTT.

A single count supports this clonotype. The V call is TRBV4-3, the J call TRBJ2-1; 10 bases are shared with TRBD2. The V segment lost 2 bases and the J segment 8 bases; nucleotides outside the gene matches: 18. The CDR3 length is 19 residues. Germline V CDR1 and CDR2: LGHNA, YSLEER. CDR3 amino acids: CASSQSYLPGTSAWDEQFF. In nucleotides, the CDR3 is TGCGCCAGCAGCCAAAGCTATTTACCCGGGACTAGCGCATGGGATGAGCAGTTCTTC.

This clonotype was seen only a few times. J is TRBJ2-5 and V is TRBV12-3 or TRBV12-4; 7 positions match TRBD2. This CDR3 has 13 residues. V trimming: 6 bases; J trimming: 5 bases; junction bases outside the gene matches: 6. The CDR3 sequence: CASRDGRDETQYF. CDR3 DNA: TGTGCCAGCAGGGATGGGAGGGACGAGACCCAGTACTTC.

This clonotype came up a few times. The gene calls are TRBV7-2 and TRBJ2-1, with 8 bases that match TRBD2. The CDR3 consists of 16 residues. Germline V gene data show CDR1 as SGHTA and CDR2 as FQGNSA. V lost 4 bases, J lost 5 bases, and 10 bases stayed unmatched. CDR3 loop: CASSSLGSGKNNEQFF. CDR3 sequence (DNA): TGTGCCAGCAGCTCCTTGGGTAGCGGGAAAAACAATGAGCAGTTCTTC.

This clonotype was seen only once. A read error may explain this, as a much larger clone is one base away. DNA for the CDR3: TGTGCCAGCAGCTTAGCCCCGGCGAAAATGCTCTACGAGCAGTACTTC. This codes for CASSLAPAKMLYEQYF. This chain uses TRBV7-2 with TRBJ2-7; D is unclear. From germline, CDR1 is SGHTA and CDR2 FQGNSA. V was shortened by 0 bases and J by 3 bases, with 15 bases between the two germline ends. The CDR3 is 16 residues long.

V and J are TRBV7-3 and TRBJ2-1; D possibly matches TRBD1 or TRBD2 (5 bases each). Germline lookup yields CDR1 SGHTA and CDR2 FQGTGA. Trimming stripped 4 bases from V and 10 bases from J, with 17 bases between. The CDR3 sequence is 14 residues long. In DNA form, the CDR3 reads TGTGCCAGCAGCTCCAGGGACCGCCAAAAGGAGCAGTTCTTC. Residues: CASSSRDRQKEQFF.

This clonotype was recorded many times. The chain joins TRBV3-1 to TRBJ2-3; no firm D call. CDR3 length equals 13 residues. Trimming took off 3 bases at V and 5 bases at J, with 9 bases between the two ends. CDR1 is LGHDT, CDR2 YNNKEL, per germline (reference sequence). CDR3 residues: CASSHLEVDTQYF. The CDR3 nucleotides read TGTGCCAGCAGCCATCTTGAAGTAGATACGCAGTATTTT.

This clonotype was observed a handful of times. The chain links TRBV20-1 to TRBJ1-1; a possible D gene is TRBD1 (5 bases). The CDR3 loop spans 12 amino acids. The V and J ends lost 8 bases and 8 bases respectively, with 18 bases between them. CDR1 and CDR2 from the germline V gene are DFQATT and SNEGSKA (reference sequence). CDR3 protein: CSCGAAGGEAFF. CDR3 bases: TGCAGTTGTGGGGCGGCAGGAGGGGAAGCTTTCTTT.

This clonotype has only a few counts. This chain uses TRBV28 with TRBJ2-1, with 10 bases that match TRBD2. Trimming removed 4 bases from V and 4 bases from J; junction bases left unmatched: 13. Germline loops: CDR1 MDHEN, CDR2 SYDVKM. The CDR3 loop spans 18 amino acids. The CDR3 is CASSSPSDGAGGYNEQFF. In DNA, the CDR3 is TGTGCCAGCAGTTCCCCCTCTGACGGAGCGGGGGGGTACAATGAGCAGTTCTTC. The full variable domain, in which reference TRBV28 and TRBJ2-1 provide the parts outside the CDR3, is DVKVTQSSRYLVKRTGEKVFLECVQDMDHENMFWYRQDPGLGLRLIYFSYDVKMKEKGDIPEGYSVSREKKERFSLILESASTNQTSMYLCASSSPSDGAGGYNEQFFGPGTRLTVL.

For this clonotype: A much larger clone sits a single nucleotide away, making a read error possible. The CDR3: CASTDSGQGETQFF. The CDR3, as DNA: TGTGCCAGCACCGACTCGGGACAGGGAGAGACCCAGTTCTTC. The V call is TRBV28, the J call TRBJ2-5, with 9 bases identical to TRBD1. Gene TRBJ2-1 matches the end of the DNA better, so the J call may be wrong. CDR1 is MDHEN, CDR2 SYDVKM, per germline. The CDR3 spans 14 residues.

This clonotype was counted a few times. This chain connects TRBV14 to TRBJ2-4; D possibly corresponds to TRBD1 (6 bases). Trimming pared 4 bases from V and 2 bases from J, leaving 27 bases between. The CDR3 extends over 20 amino acids. The germline V gene encodes CDR1 SGHDN and CDR2 FVKESK. In DNA form, the CDR3 reads TGTGCCAGCAGCCCACAGAGATTTGGACAGCTGAGAAAATCCAAAAACATTCAGTACTTC. Translation: CASSPQRFGQLRKSKNIQYF.

This clonotype occurred a few times. The chain joins TRBV28 to TRBJ2-7; no reliable D call. Germline assignment: CDR1 MDHEN and CDR2 SYDVKM. This CDR3 contains 13 residues. Trimming shortened V by 5 bases and J by 6 bases, and 14 bases separated the two germline ends. The CDR3 spells CASSLTQHVEQYF. In DNA form, the CDR3 reads TGTGCCAGCAGTCTCACGCAACATGTCGAGCAGTACTTC. Combining the CDR3 with reference TRBV28 and TRBJ2-7 gives the whole variable domain DVKVTQSSRYLVKRTGEKVFLECVQDMDHENMFWYRQDPGLGLRLIYFSYDVKMKEKGDIPEGYSVSREKKERFSLILESASTNQTSMYLCASSLTQHVEQYFGPGTRLTVT.

This clonotype was observed a few times. The V call is TRBV28, the J call TRBJ2-1, with 8 bases lining up with TRBD1. TRBJ2-7 explains the end of the DNA better; the J call may be wrong. This CDR3 contains 15 residues. Germline V CDR1 and CDR2: MDHEN, SYDVKM. CDR3 nucleotides: TGTGCCAGCAGCACAGGGGGTCTTCGGGAACACGAGCAGTACTTC. It is translated as CASSTGGLREHEQYF.

V and J are TRBV6-5 and TRBJ1-1, with TRBD1 matching over 9 bases. V lost 6 bases to trimming and J lost 6 bases; unmatched junction nucleotides: 5. The CDR3 covers 13 residues. The germline gives CDR1 MNHEY, CDR2 SVGAGI. The CDR3 sequence is CASRQGAYPEAFF. In DNA form, the CDR3 reads TGTGCCAGCAGACAGGGGGCATACCCTGAAGCTTTCTTT.

This clonotype has ten or more counts. V gene TRBV12-3 or TRBV12-4 combines with J gene TRBJ2-6, with D unresolved. Deletions cut 11 bases from V and 1 base from J, with 9 bases between. This CDR3 comprises 13 residues. The CDR3 nucleotides read TGTGCCGACTGTCGGTCTGGGGCCAACGTCCTGACTTTC. The encoded protein is CADCRSGANVLTF.

This clonotype was detected a few times. One end of the junction does not line up with germline, which may come from a read error. The chain joins TRBV12-3 or TRBV12-4 to TRBJ2-7, with 8 bases identical to TRBD1. The CDR3 sequence is 13 residues long. As DNA, the CDR3 is TGTACCAGCAGTCGACAGGGGCCCTACGAGCAGTACTTC. This gives the protein CTSSRQGPYEQYF.

The chain is built from TRBV5-1 and TRBJ2-1; 9 nucleotides align to TRBD2. The V segment lost 0 bases and the J segment 8 bases; nucleotides outside the gene matches: 9. CDR3 length: 16 amino acids. Germline V lookup: CDR1 SGHRS, CDR2 YFSETQ. The CDR3 sequence is CASSLGGGRVGDEQFF. CDR3 coding DNA: TGCGCCAGCAGCTTGGGAGGCGGGAGGGTCGGCGATGAGCAGTTCTTC.

This clonotype was seen repeatedly, ten times or more. This chain's CDR3 is CASSLELDLSVLTF. The CDR3 DNA reads TGTGCCAGCAGCTTAGAACTAGACCTCAGCGTCCTGACTTTC. The genes are TRBV7-8 and TRBJ2-6; D is perhaps TRBD2 (5 bases). The CDR3 spans 14 residues. V lost 1 base to trimming and J lost 12 bases, with 13 bases between them. Germline V gene sequence: CDR1 SGHVS, CDR2 FQNEAQ. Full variable domain (missing parts from reference TRBV7-8 and TRBJ2-6): GAGVSQSPRYKVAKRGQDVALRCDPISGHVSLFWYQQALGQGPEFLTYFQNEAQLDKSGLPSDRFFAERPEGSVSTLKIQRTQQEDSAVYLCASSLELDLSVLTFGAGSRLTVL.

The chain has TRBV7-8 and TRBJ2-7; D gene ambiguous. The better agreement between TRBJ2-5 and the DNA end casts doubt on the J call. The CDR3 contains 15 residues. The germline V gene has CDR1 SGHVS and CDR2 FQNEAQ. In nucleotides, the CDR3 is TGTGCCAGCAGCGCTCCCGTGGGGTTCAAAGAGACCCAGTACTTC. This translates into CASSAPVGFKETQYF.

This clonotype was found a few times. The V gene is TRBV4-3, the J gene TRBJ2-3; D unresolved. V was cut by 1 base and J by 1 base, with 15 bases left in between. The CDR3 is 17 residues long. CDR1 LGHNA and CDR2 YSLEER come from the germline V gene. The CDR3 DNA sequence: TGCGCCAGCAGCCAAGTTACTAACGGGTATGGCACAGATACGCAGTATTTT. This codes for CASSQVTNGYGTDTQYF.

This clonotype has just a few counts. The chain couples TRBV10-1 to TRBJ2-5; D assignment may be TRBD1 or TRBD2 (5 bases each). The germline CDR1 and CDR2 sequences are WNHNN and SYGVQD (reference sequence). V was shortened by 7 bases and J by 7 bases, with 22 bases between the two germline ends. The CDR3 extends over 15 amino acids. The CDR3 protein is CASIKGTSLLGTQYF. The CDR3 DNA is TGCGCCAGCATAAAGGGGACGTCGCTCTTGGGGACCCAGTACTTC.

This clonotype was counted between two and nine times. The chain carries TRBV5-1 and TRBJ2-1, with TRBD2 matching 9 bases. This CDR3 has 16 amino acids. Germline values: CDR1 SGHRS, CDR2 YFSETQ. V gave up 0 bases and J gave up 4 bases; unmatched junction bases: 5. The DNA of the CDR3 is TGCGCCAGCAGCTTGGGGACTAGCGACATGTACAATGAGCAGTTCTTC. It encodes CASSLGTSDMYNEQFF.

As regards this clonotype: A single base separates this from a much larger clone, so it may be a read error. CDR3 sequence: CATSDWGSGTSSYNEQFF. The CDR3 nucleotides read TGTGCCACCAGTGATTGGGGGTCCGGGACTAGCTCCTACAATGAGCAGTTCTTC. V usage is TRBV24-1 and J usage is TRBJ2-1; 8 bases are shared with TRBD2. CDR3 length: 18 residues. Germline loops: CDR1 KGHDR, CDR2 SFDVKD. The J segment lost 0 bases and the V segment lost 2 bases, leaving 8 bases of the junction unmatched.

The V call is TRBV25-1, the J call TRBJ1-1; possibly TRBD1 for D (5 bases). Deletions cut 0 bases from V and 0 bases from J, with 14 bases between. Germline V lookup: CDR1 MGHDK, CDR2 SYGVNS. The CDR3 has 17 residues. CDR3 sequence: CASSEYSRGNMNTEAFF. The CDR3 nucleotides are TGTGCCAGCAGTGAATATAGCCGGGGGAACATGAACACTGAAGCTTTCTTT.

This clonotype occurred a few times. The gene calls are TRBV2 and TRBJ2-1; D ambiguous. The germline CDR1 and CDR2 sequences are SNHLY and FYNNEI. V was pared by 7 bases and J by 10 bases, with 11 bases between. The CDR3 is made up of 11 amino acids. As DNA, the CDR3 is TGTGCCAGCATGTTGAGTGTAGAGCAGTTCTTC. The encoded protein is CASMLSVEQFF.

The rearrangement links TRBV30 to TRBJ2-7; 8 bases align to TRBD1. Trimming at V came to 1 base and at J to 3 bases, leaving 14 bases not matched to a gene. Germline loops: CDR1 GTSNPN, CDR2 SVGIG (reference sequence). The CDR3 length is 17 residues. The CDR3 DNA follows: TGTGCCTGGAGTGACGGATGGACAGGGAATGGGGACTACGAGCAGTACTTC. Encoded protein: CAWSDGWTGNGDYEQYF.

The rearrangement joins TRBV7-2 to TRBJ2-7; TRBD2 matches 7 bases. This CDR3 spans 14 amino acids. From germline, CDR1 is SGHTA and CDR2 FQGNSA. Germline trimming cut 5 bases from V and 3 bases from J; bases unmatched to any gene: 7. The CDR3 region is CASSPRDYFYEQYF. In DNA form, the CDR3 reads TGTGCCAGCAGCCCACGGGACTACTTCTACGAGCAGTACTTC.

This clonotype was recorded at least ten times. This rearrangement joins TRBV29-1 to TRBJ2-7, with D tentatively TRBD2 (5 bases). V lost 0 bases and J lost 3, with 15 bases in between. The CDR3 loop spans 15 amino acids. The germline V gene encodes CDR1 SQVTM and CDR2 ANQGSEA. The CDR3 DNA follows: TGCAGCGTTGAAGATCCATCGACGGGAAACTACGAGCAGTACTTC. As protein: CSVEDPSTGNYEQYF.